This T cell receptor (beta chain) was found in a study of T cell repertoires in cytomegalovirus infection. As for the study in general: The public TCR beta signatures pointed to both CMV infection and matching HLA type.

Germline V gives CDR1 MNHEY, CDR2 SMNVEV (reference sequence). This CDR3 has 16 amino acids. With 8 bases clipped from V and 7 bases from J, the junction kept 14 bases outside the gene matches. Via MiXCR, TCRdb re-called the reads, giving one row per CDR3 protein. This sample yields hundreds of thousands of distinct CDR3 sequences, of which around 32% are seen a single time; around 13% belongs to the top ten. Regarding the study as a whole: Dominating the ex vivo response were HLA-C-restricted CMV-specific TCR beta clonotypes. Summed frequency of public TCR beta families distinguished CMV carriers with the relevant HLA.

In the case of this clonotype: What it recognizes is unknown.

Sequenced sample: PBMCs. The chain links TRBV27 to TRBJ2-1; 10 nucleotides line up with TRBD2. The sequence was obtained from a human donor in good health (CMV status not recorded). Some clones in this sample may be carry-over from other donors' samples. The DNA for the CDR3 is TGTGCCAGCCCTCCGGCCCAGCGGGGGGGCGGAAATGAGCAGTTCTTC. Translating gives CASPPAQRGGGNEQFF.